This TCR beta chain was identified during a study of lymphopenia after photon versus proton radiotherapy. With respect to this clone: Antigen: not known.

The CDR3 spans 14 residues. Germline-derived CDR1 and CDR2 are SGHRS and YFSETQ. The V gene lost 9 bases and the J gene lost 4 bases, with 17 bases spanning the gap. Study results and limitations: In patients who died, overall survival fell as post-nadir TCR diversity dropped more. Under photons, naive T cells and diversity fell while effector/memory populations rose.

Profiling relied on immunoSEQ multiplex PCR, and the TCRdb table lists in-frame clones only, not all of them. The sample holds approximately 62,000 clones, approximately 88% seen once. The material was peripheral blood, obtained from a patient treated with proton-based radiotherapy. V usage is TRBV5-1 and J usage is TRBJ2-1, with D possibly TRBD2 on 6 matching bases. The receptor comes from a man aged 55 to 69 with pancreatic cancer. The CDR3 region has the DNA TGCGCCACCAAAAGGGAGGTTCCATACAATGAGCAGTTCTTC. It specifies CATKREVPYNEQFF.